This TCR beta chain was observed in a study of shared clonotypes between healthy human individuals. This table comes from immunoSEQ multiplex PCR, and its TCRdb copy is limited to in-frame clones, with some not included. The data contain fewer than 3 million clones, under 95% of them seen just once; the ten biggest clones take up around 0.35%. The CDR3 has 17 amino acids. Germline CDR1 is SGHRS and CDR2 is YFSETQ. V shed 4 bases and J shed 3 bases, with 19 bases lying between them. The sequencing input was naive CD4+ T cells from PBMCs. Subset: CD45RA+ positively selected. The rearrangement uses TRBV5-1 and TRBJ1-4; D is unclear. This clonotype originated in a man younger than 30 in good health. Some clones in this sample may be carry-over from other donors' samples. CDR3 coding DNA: TGCGCCAGCAGCACCCCCACCCTCGCAGGCGCTAATGAAAAACTGTTTTTT. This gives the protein CASSTPTLAGANEKLFF.